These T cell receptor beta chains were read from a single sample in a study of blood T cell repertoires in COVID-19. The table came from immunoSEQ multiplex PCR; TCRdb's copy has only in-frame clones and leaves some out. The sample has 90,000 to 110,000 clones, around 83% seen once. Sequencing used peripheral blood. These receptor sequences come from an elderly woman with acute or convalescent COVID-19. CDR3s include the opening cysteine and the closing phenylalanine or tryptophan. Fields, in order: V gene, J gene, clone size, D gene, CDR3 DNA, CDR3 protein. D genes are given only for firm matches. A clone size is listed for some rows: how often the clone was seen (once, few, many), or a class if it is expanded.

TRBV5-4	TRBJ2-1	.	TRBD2	TGTGCCAGCAGCTTGAAGACTAGCGGGAGCGTCAGCAATGAGCAGTTCTTC	CASSLKTSGSVSNEQFF
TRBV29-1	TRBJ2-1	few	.	TGCAGCGGGTCCGGGACAAGTAATGAGCAGTTCTTC	CSGSGTSNEQFF
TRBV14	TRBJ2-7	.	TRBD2	TGTGCCAGCAGCATAGCGGGAGGATTAAGCGAGCAGTACTTC	CASSIAGGLSEQYF
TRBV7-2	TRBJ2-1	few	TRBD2	TGTGCCAGCAGCTGGCGAGCGGGAGGGGATGAGCAGTTCTTC	CASSWRAGGDEQFF
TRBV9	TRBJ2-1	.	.	TGTGCCAGCAGCCTCCAGGGCTGGAATGAGCAGTTCTTC	CASSLQGWNEQFF
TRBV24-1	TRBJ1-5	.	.	TGTGCCACCAGTGCTACAGGAAATAGCAATCAGCCCCAGCATTTT	CATSATGNSNQPQHF
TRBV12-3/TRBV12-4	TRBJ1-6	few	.	TGTGCCAGCAGTTTGCAGGGCCGCTCACCCCTCCACTTT	CASSLQGRSPLHF
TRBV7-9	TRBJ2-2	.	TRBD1	TGTGCCAGCAGCTTCACAGGGGGTAGTCGGGAGCTGTTTTTT	CASSFTGGSRELFF
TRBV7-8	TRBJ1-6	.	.	TGTGCCAGCAGCCCGTGGCAAAGGGAGGGGACCCTCCTCCACTTT	CASSPWQREGTLLHF
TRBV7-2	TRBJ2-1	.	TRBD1	TGTGCCAGCAGCCCGGGACAGCTCACAGGGAATGAGCAGTTCTTC	CASSPGQLTGNEQFF
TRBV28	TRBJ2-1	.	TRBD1	TGTGCCAGCAGTTTATTCGGGACAGGGTACAATGAGCAGTTCTTC	CASSLFGTGYNEQFF
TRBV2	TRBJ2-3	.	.	TGTGCCAGCAGTGACCTAGCGGATACGCAGTATTTT	CASSDLADTQYF
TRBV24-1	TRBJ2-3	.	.	TGTGCCACCAGTGATTTTAGGGGTTTCACAGATACGCAGTATTTT	CATSDFRGFTDTQYF
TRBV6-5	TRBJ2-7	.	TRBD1	TGTGCCAGCAGTCGGACAGGGGGCGTCTACGAGCAGTACTTC	CASSRTGGVYEQYF
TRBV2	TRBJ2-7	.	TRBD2	TGTGCCAGCAGTGCGTGGCTAGCGGGCTCCTACGAGCAGTACTTC	CASSAWLAGSYEQYF
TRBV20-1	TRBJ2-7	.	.	TGCAGTGCTCGCAGGGGACCCGAGCAGTACTTC	CSARRGPEQYF
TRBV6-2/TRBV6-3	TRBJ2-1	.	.	TGTGCCAGCAGCCGCCGAAGCCTGGATGAGCAGTTCTTC	CASSRRSLDEQFF
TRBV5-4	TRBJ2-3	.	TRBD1	TGTGCCAGCAGCTATTCCGGGACAGGGGTGGATACGCAGTATTTT	CASSYSGTGVDTQYF
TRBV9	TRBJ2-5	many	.	TGTGCCAGCAGCGTAGGGGCGGGGAGCCAAGAGACCCAGTACTTC	CASSVGAGSQETQYF
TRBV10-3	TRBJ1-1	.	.	TGTGCCATCAGTGAGTACAGGGCCATGGACACTGAAGCTTTCTTT	CAISEYRAMDTEAFF
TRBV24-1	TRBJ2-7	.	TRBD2	TGTGCCACCAGTGATAGCACTAGCGGTACCTACGAGCAGTACTTC	CATSDSTSGTYEQYF
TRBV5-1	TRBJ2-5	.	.	TGCGCCAGCAGCTTGGTGGGGGGGACCCAGTACTTC	CASSLVGGTQYF
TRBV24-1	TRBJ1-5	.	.	TGTGCCACCAGTGATGCCTATGAGCCCCAGCATTTT	CATSDAYEPQHF
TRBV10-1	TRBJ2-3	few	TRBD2	TGCGCCAGCAGTGGGCCTAGCGGGAGCACAGATACGCAGTATTTT	CASSGPSGSTDTQYF
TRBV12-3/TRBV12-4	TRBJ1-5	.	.	TGTGCCAGCAGTTTATGGGGAGATCAGCCCCAGCATTTT	CASSLWGDQPQHF
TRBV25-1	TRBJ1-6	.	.	TGTGCCAGCAGTGGGCAGGTTAATTCACCCCTCCACTTT	CASSGQVNSPLHF
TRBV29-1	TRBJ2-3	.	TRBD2	TGCAGCGTTGTCGGCGGGGGGGCAGATACGCAGTATTTT	CSVVGGGADTQYF
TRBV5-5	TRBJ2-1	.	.	TGTGCCAGCAGCTGGAACGTAGGGACTCACTCCTACAATGAGCAGTTCTTC	CASSWNVGTHSYNEQFF
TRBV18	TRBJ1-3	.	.	TGTGCCAGCTCACCGGGCAGGGCCAACACTGGAAACACCATATATTTT	CASSPGRANTGNTIYF
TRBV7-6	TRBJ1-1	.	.	TGTGCCAGCAGCCCTCCGGGGGGGCGAACTGAAGCTTTCTTT	CASSPPGGRTEAFF
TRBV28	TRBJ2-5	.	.	TGTGCCAGCAGTCTCCACCCGACAGGTCAAGAGACCCAGTACTTC	CASSLHPTGQETQYF
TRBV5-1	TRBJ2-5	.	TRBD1	TGCGCCAGCAGACCCACCCCGACAGGGACCCAAGAGACCCAGTACTTC	CASRPTPTGTQETQYF
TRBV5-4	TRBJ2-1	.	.	TGTGCCAGCAGCCGGGGGACGGAGACCTACAATGAGCAGTTCTTC	CASSRGTETYNEQFF
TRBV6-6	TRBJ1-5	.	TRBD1	TGTGCCAGCAATCGACAGGGGGCCTCTCAGCCCCAGCATTTT	CASNRQGASQPQHF
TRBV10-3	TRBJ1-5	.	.	TGTGCCATCAGTGAGTCGAACGGCAGGCAGCCCCAGCATTTT	CAISESNGRQPQHF
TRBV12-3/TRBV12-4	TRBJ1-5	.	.	TGTGCCAGCAGTTTGGAGGGAGGTCAGCCCCAGCATTTT	CASSLEGGQPQHF
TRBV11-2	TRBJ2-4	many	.	TGTGCCAGCAGCTTAGCGTTCGAGGGAGACATTCAGTACTTC	CASSLAFEGDIQYF
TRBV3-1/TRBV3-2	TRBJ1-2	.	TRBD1	TGTGCCAGCAGCCTAGGGACAGGACGCTATGGCTACACCTTC	CASSLGTGRYGYTF
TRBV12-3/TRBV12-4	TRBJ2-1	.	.	TGTGCCAGCAGTTTCTTAGGGGATGAGCAGTTCTTC	CASSFLGDEQFF
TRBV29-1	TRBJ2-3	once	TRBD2	TGCAGCGTTGGACTAGCGGGAGGGCCGGGAGATACGCAGTATTTT	CSVGLAGGPGDTQYF
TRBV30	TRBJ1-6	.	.	TGTGCCTGGAGTTGGCGGAATTCACCCCTCCACTTT	CAWSWRNSPLHF
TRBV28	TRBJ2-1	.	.	TGTGCCAGCAACCGGGGAGCCCTCTTCTACAATGAGCAGTTCTTC	CASNRGALFYNEQFF
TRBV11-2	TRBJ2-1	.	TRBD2	TGTGCCAGCAGCTCCTTGGGGTTTAGCGGGGGAGGCTACAATGAGCAGTTCTTC	CASSSLGFSGGGYNEQFF
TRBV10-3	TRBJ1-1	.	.	TGTGCCATATCGACGACAGGAACACCCGAAGCTTTCTTT	CAISTTGTPEAFF
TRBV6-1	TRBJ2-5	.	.	TGTGCCAGCAGTGAAGCGACAGGCCCACAAGAGACCCAGTACTTC	CASSEATGPQETQYF
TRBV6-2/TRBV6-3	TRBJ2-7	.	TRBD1	TGTGCCAGCAGTTACTGGACAGGGGGAGGCTACGAGCAGTACTTC	CASSYWTGGGYEQYF